The clone carrying this T cell receptor (beta chain) showed up just once. Authors' analysis steps: Amplified reference gene primers provided the basis for estimating nucleated cell counts. Sequencing used immunoSEQ multiplex PCR; TCRdb keeps in-frame clones, though not all of them. V and J calls plus clone size are reproduced from that table; the DNA served to infer D and trimming. The sample shows over 150,000 clones, around 87% of them seen only once. The sample comes from a study of blood T cell repertoires in COVID-19. For the study at large: Some COVID-19 samples were acute and others convalescent; all came from the United States, Italy and Spain. Sources were T cells, B-cell-depleted T cells, or PBMCs; the material itself was cDNA or gDNA.

The ends lost 5 bases at V and 8 bases at J; junction bases unmatched: 7. The CDR3 loop spans 13 amino acids. This rearrangement joins TRBV12-3 or TRBV12-4 to TRBJ1-1; 8 nucleotides line up with TRBD1. The sequenced sample was peripheral blood. The clonotype comes from a man aged 40-49 years with active or convalescent COVID-19. Here the CDR3 DNA reads TGTGCCAGCAGTCCGTTACAGGGGGAAGAAGCTTTCTTT. Protein product: CASSPLQGEEAFF.